The 32 T cell receptor beta chains below were found in one sample sequenced in a study of blood T cell repertoires in COVID-19. Data came from immunoSEQ multiplex PCR; TCRdb stores just in-frame clones and leaves some out. The sample contains approximately 230,000 clones, 82% of which appear only once. The sample consisted of PBMCs or T cells enriched from blood (not recorded which). The receptors were gathered from a man in his forties who had recovered from COVID-19.

CDR3 in amino acids: CASSDSRTGGFSYGYTF. The CDR3 DNA follows: TGTGCCAGCAGTGATTCAAGGACAGGGGGGTTCAGCTATGGCTACACCTTC. The chain couples TRBV6-1 to TRBJ1-2, with 10 bases lining up with TRBD1. CDR1 is MNHNS and CDR2 is SASEGT in the germline V gene. J was trimmed by 4 bases and V by 3 bases; bases with no gene match: 11. This CDR3 comprises 17 residues.

This clone has more than one count but fewer than ten. The chain combines TRBV28 with TRBJ1-6; 7 bases line up with TRBD1. The CDR3 loop spans 15 amino acids. Germline-derived CDR1 and CDR2 are MDHEN and SYDVKM. V lost 6 bases and J lost 13; bases outside the gene matches: 15. The CDR3: CASRAGDRAISPLHF. The CDR3 DNA reads TGTGCCAGCAGGGCCGGTGACAGGGCGATTTCGCCCCTCCACTTT.

The chain has TRBV18 and TRBJ2-2, with a weak D call TRBD1 (6 bases). The V end was cut by 0 bases, the J end by 3 bases, with 26 bases between. Germline lookup yields CDR1 KGHSH and CDR2 LQKENI. The CDR3 has 21 residues. The CDR3 is CASSPPNTAGAPRKDTGELFF. The CDR3 DNA sequence: TGTGCCAGCTCACCACCGAATACGGCAGGGGCCCCACGAAAGGACACCGGGGAGCTGTTTTTT.

V gene TRBV6-5 combines with J gene TRBJ2-1, with D unresolved. Trimming removed 8 bases from V and 3 bases from J, with 14 bases in between. Germline V CDR1 and CDR2: MNHEY, SVGAGI. The CDR3 extends over 14 amino acids. The CDR3 DNA follows: TGTGCCAGCCGTTCCCCAGTATACTACAATGAGCAGTTCTTC. It encodes CASRSPVYYNEQFF.

This clone was observed once. V usage is TRBV4-1 and J usage is TRBJ1-2, with TRBD1 identical over 12 bases. Germline V CDR1 and CDR2: MGHRA, YSYEKL. V gave up 4 bases and J gave up 5 bases; unmatched junction bases: 5. The CDR3 contains 15 residues. This chain's CDR3 is CASSLGTGGGYGYTF. DNA for the CDR3: TGCGCCAGCAGCCTAGGGACAGGGGGCGGGTATGGCTACACCTTC.

This rearrangement joins TRBV5-1 to TRBJ2-1, with 12 bases that match TRBD1. V was clipped by 4 bases and J by 5 bases; unmatched bases: 10. The CDR3 is 17 amino acids. Germline CDR1 is SGHRS and CDR2 is YFSETQ. The chain's CDR3 is CASSLGQGADPNNEQFF. CDR3 coding DNA: TGCGCCAGCAGCCTGGGACAGGGGGCTGACCCAAACAATGAGCAGTTCTTC.

The V call is TRBV3-1 (or the pseudogene TRBV3-2), the J call TRBJ2-7; D ambiguous. This CDR3 has 12 amino acids. V was pared by 2 bases and J by 1 base, with 3 bases between. CDR1 is LGHDT, CDR2 YNNKEL, per germline (reference sequence). DNA of the CDR3: TGTGCCAGCAGCCAACAGTCCTACGAGCAGTACTTC. It yields the protein CASSQQSYEQYF.

This sequence joins TRBV28 and TRBJ1-6, with TRBD1 matching over 9 bases. With V trimmed by 5 bases and J by 9 bases, 20 bases remained unmatched. The CDR3 runs to 19 residues. Germline V gene sequence: CDR1 MDHEN, CDR2 SYDVKM. The CDR3 DNA reads TGTGCCAGCAGTCTACCGGGACAGGGACCATCAAGCCCCATTTCACCCCTCCACTTT. Amino acid sequence: CASSLPGQGPSSPISPLHF.

The chain is built from TRBV9 and TRBJ2-1, with 9 bases lining up with TRBD2. Germline values: CDR1 SGDLS, CDR2 YYNGEE. The V segment lost 3 bases and the J segment 6 bases; nucleotides outside the gene matches: 10. The CDR3 extends over 16 amino acids. In nucleotides, the CDR3 is TGTGCCAGCAGCGCCACCGGGACTAGCCCATTCAATGAGCAGTTCTTC. Protein product: CASSATGTSPFNEQFF.

J is TRBJ2-1 and V is TRBV5-4; no firm D call. V was cut by 4 bases and J by 0 bases, with 8 bases left in between. The CDR3 has 14 residues. CDR1 is SGHNT, CDR2 YYREEE, per germline (reference sequence). The DNA of the CDR3 is TGTGCCAGCAGCCCGAGTAGCTCCTACAATGAGCAGTTCTTC. Translating gives CASSPSSSYNEQFF.

The chain uses TRBV6-1 and TRBJ2-3, with 8 bases matching TRBD2. V shed 2 bases, J shed 2 bases, and the junction held 9 bases outside the gene matches. The CDR3 sequence is 17 residues long. Germline CDR1 MNHNS, CDR2 SASEGT. This CDR3 reads CASSERSNSGTTDTQYF. CDR3 in DNA: TGTGCCAGCAGTGAAAGATCGAATAGCGGGACCACAGATACGCAGTATTTT.

J is TRBJ1-2 and V is TRBV9; 9 nucleotides align to TRBD1. The V and J ends lost 4 bases and 7 bases, in that order; junction bases with no gene match: 5. Germline assignment: CDR1 SGDLS and CDR2 YYNGEE. The CDR3 covers 13 residues. As DNA, the CDR3 is TGTGCCAGCAGCCCCGGGACAGGGCTTGGCTACACCTTC. Amino acid sequence: CASSPGTGLGYTF.

V and J are TRBV7-9 and TRBJ1-3; possibly TRBD1 for D (6 bases). V was clipped by 4 bases and J by 0 bases, with 13 bases between them. Germline loops: CDR1 SEHNR, CDR2 FQNEAQ (reference sequence). The CDR3 has 16 amino acids. The CDR3 loop is CASSSQGPSSGNTIYF. The CDR3 DNA sequence: TGTGCCAGCAGCTCGCAGGGGCCCTCCTCTGGAAACACCATATATTTT.

The chain's CDR3 is CASPDRANAKNIQYF. CDR3 in DNA: TGTGCCAGCCCCGACAGAGCAAACGCCAAAAACATTCAGTACTTC. The chain joins TRBV28 to TRBJ2-4, with D perhaps matching TRBD1 (5 bases). This CDR3 is 15 amino acids long. Germline V gene lookup returns CDR1 MDHEN and CDR2 SYDVKM. The V and J ends lost 8 bases and 1 base respectively, with 15 bases between them.

This clone was seen just once. The V and J genes are TRBV3-1 (or the pseudogene TRBV3-2) and TRBJ2-3; 8 positions match TRBD1. The CDR3 totals 16 residues. J lost 3 bases, V lost 1 base, and 6 bases had no gene match. CDR1 LGHDT and CDR2 YNNKEL come from the germline V gene (reference sequence). The CDR3 loop is CASSQGSQGATDTQYF. For the CDR3, the DNA is TGTGCCAGCAGCCAAGGTAGCCAGGGGGCTACAGATACGCAGTATTTT.

This clone was picked up many times. V and J are TRBV28 and TRBJ1-3, with D unclear. The V end lost 6 bases, the J end lost 4 bases, and 7 bases lay between the germline ends. Germline V lookup: CDR1 MDHEN, CDR2 SYDVKM. The CDR3 extends over 12 amino acids. CDR3 nucleotides: TGTGCCAGCAGCAGGATCGGAAACACCATATATTTT. This translates into CASSRIGNTIYF.

The CDR3 region is CASSQSGGLYNEQFF. CDR3 bases: TGTGCCAGCAGCCAATCGGGGGGGCTTTACAATGAGCAGTTCTTC. The chain employs TRBV9 and TRBJ2-1; 8 nucleotides agree with TRBD2. The length of the CDR3 is 15 residues. CDR1 SGDLS and CDR2 YYNGEE come from the germline V gene. Trimming at V came to 4 bases and at J to 4 bases, leaving 7 bases not matched to a gene.

The rearrangement uses TRBV5-1 and TRBJ2-3, with D possibly TRBD1 on 5 matching bases. This CDR3 region has 16 residues. Trimming removed 0 bases at V and 4 bases at J, with 15 bases between. The germline CDR1 and CDR2 sequences are SGHRS and YFSETQ. Here the CDR3 DNA reads TGCGCCAGCAGCTTGGAGGGGTCTCGGACCGCAGATACGCAGTATTTT. Translating it yields CASSLEGSRTADTQYF.

The chain employs TRBV18 and TRBJ1-3; no clear D gene. The germline gives CDR1 KGHSH, CDR2 LQKENI. V lost 0 bases, J lost 7 bases, and 10 bases lay in between. The CDR3 is 14 amino acids. As DNA, the CDR3 is TGTGCCAGCTCACCACCAAGCGTTTTCAACACCATATATTTT. Residues: CASSPPSVFNTIYF.

The rearrangement uses TRBV6-5 and TRBJ1-5; 10 bases align to TRBD1. V dropped 6 bases and J dropped 2; count of bases not matched to a gene: 4. Per germline, CDR1 MNHEY and CDR2 SVGAGI. This CDR3 spans 15 amino acids. CDR3 in DNA: TGTGCCAGCAGCCGTGGGACAGGGGGCAATCAGCCCCAGCATTTT. Translated: CASSRGTGGNQPQHF.

The V gene is TRBV5-8, the J gene TRBJ1-5, with no clear D. Germline-derived CDR1 and CDR2 are SGHTS and YDEGEE. V gave up 1 base and J gave up 7 bases, with 12 bases separating them. This CDR3 has 14 residues. CDR3 DNA: TGTGCCAGCAGCTTGAGGAGTCGCAGCCAGCCCCAGCATTTT. Translating it yields CASSLRSRSQPQHF.

The V and J genes are TRBV7-2 and TRBJ2-3; 7 nucleotides line up with TRBD1. Per the germline V gene, CDR1 is SGHTA and CDR2 is FQGNSA. The CDR3 has 15 residues. The ends lost 3 bases at V and 3 bases at J; junction bases unmatched: 6. The CDR3 loop is CASSFTTGKTDTQYF. DNA of the CDR3: TGTGCCAGCAGCTTTACGACAGGGAAAACAGATACGCAGTATTTT. The variable domain in full, completed from reference TRBV7-2 and TRBJ2-3, reads GAGVSQSPSNKVTEKGKDVELRCDPISGHTALYWYRQSLGQGLEFLIYFQGNSAPDKSGLPSDRFSAERTGGSVSTLTIQRTQQEDSAVYLCASSFTTGKTDTQYFGPGTRLTVL.

V and J are TRBV5-8 and TRBJ2-7, with 11 bases aligning to TRBD2. The CDR3 is 17 amino acids. Germline loops: CDR1 SGHTS, CDR2 YDEGEE. V shed 0 bases and J 2 bases; nucleotides not matched to a gene: 7. The CDR3 region is CASSLGRLAGGPYEQYF. CDR3 nucleotides: TGTGCCAGCAGCTTGGGGCGTCTAGCGGGAGGCCCCTACGAGCAGTACTTC.

The chain has TRBV20-1 and TRBJ2-1, with 8 bases identical to TRBD2. J was trimmed by 5 bases and V by 3 bases; bases with no gene match: 6. The CDR3 runs to 14 residues. Germline CDR1 DFQATT, CDR2 SNEGSKA (reference sequence). CDR3 DNA: TGCAGTGCTAGTTTGGGACTAGTAGACAATGAGCAGTTCTTC. Translating gives CSASLGLVDNEQFF.

This clone was detected once. The chain links TRBV18 to TRBJ2-7; TRBD2 is a possible D gene (5 bases). There are 13 residues in the CDR3. Germline-derived CDR1 and CDR2 are KGHSH and LQKENI. The V end was cut by 6 bases, the J end by 5 bases, with 14 bases between. CDR3 amino acids: CASSSLTSNEQYF. The CDR3 DNA reads TGTGCCAGCTCGTCCCTCACTAGTAACGAGCAGTACTTC.

In nucleotides, the CDR3 is TGTGCCAGCAGCTGGGACAGGGTTAAGGCTGAAGCTTTCTTT. Translation: CASSWDRVKAEAFF. This rearrangement joins TRBV7-2 to TRBJ1-1; 9 bases map to TRBD1. The ends lost 4 bases at V and 6 bases at J; junction bases unmatched: 6. This CDR3 contains 14 residues. The germline V gene encodes CDR1 SGHTA and CDR2 FQGNSA.

This rearrangement joins TRBV5-1 to TRBJ2-3, with 10 bases fitting TRBD2. This CDR3 has 17 amino acids. Germline V gene data show CDR1 as SGHRS and CDR2 as YFSETQ. Trimming took 4 bases from V and 5 from J; bases not matched to a gene: 13. In nucleotides, the CDR3 is TGCGCCAGCAGCCTTCTGAAGCGGGGGGGCCGAGTAGATACGCAGTATTTT. Translation gives CASSLLKRGGRVDTQYF. The complete variable domain, with remaining parts taken from reference TRBV5-1 and TRBJ2-3, reads KAGVTQTPRYLIKTRGQQVTLSCSPISGHRSVSWYQQTPGQGLQFLFEYFSETQRNKGNFPGRFSGRQFSNSRSEMNVSTLELGDSALYLCASSLLKRGGRVDTQYFGPGTRLTVL.

J is TRBJ2-3 and V is TRBV28; a weak D match, TRBD2 (6 bases). Germline CDR1 is MDHEN and CDR2 is SYDVKM. The V gene lost 8 bases and the J gene lost 0 bases, with 12 bases spanning the gap. The CDR3 loop spans 14 amino acids. DNA for the CDR3: TGTGCCAGCGCCTCCGGGACTAGCACAGATACGCAGTATTTT. It codes for CASASGTSTDTQYF.

This clone was detected a few times. V gene TRBV6-2 or TRBV6-3 combines with J gene TRBJ1-5; D may be TRBD1 (6 bases). Germline CDR1 and CDR2: MNHEY and SVGEGT. V was trimmed by 2 bases and J by 2 bases, leaving 13 bases between them. This CDR3 is 16 amino acids long. For the CDR3, the DNA is TGTGCCAGCAGTTACACCAGGGGTTTCGGCAATCAGCCCCAGCATTTT. Its protein product is CASSYTRGFGNQPQHF.

The table lists this clone with a count of one. This chain links TRBV11-2 with TRBJ1-5, with D maybe TRBD1 (6 bases). The V gene's germline CDR1 is SGHAT and CDR2 FQNNGV. The CDR3 extends over 14 amino acids. V was clipped by 2 bases and J by 1 base, with 6 bases between them. In DNA form, the CDR3 reads TGTGCCAGCAGCTTACAGGGGAGCAATCAGCCCCAGCATTTT. The encoded protein is CASSLQGSNQPQHF.

The chain recombines TRBV29-1 with TRBJ1-3; possibly TRBD1 for D (6 bases). Germline V gene data show CDR1 as SQVTM and CDR2 as ANQGSEA. The CDR3 runs 14 residues. Trimming removed 7 bases at V and 0 bases at J, with 13 bases between. The DNA for the CDR3 is TGCAGCGGTTCGAGGGGGAGCTCTGGAAACACCATATATTTT. As protein: CSGSRGSSGNTIYF.

The chain links TRBV23-1 to TRBJ2-7; tentative D call: TRBD2 (7 bases). TRBV23-1 has ORF status, its function being uncertain. Between the trimmed V and J ends, which lost 4 bases and 5 bases, there was a span of 21 bases. This CDR3 spans 16 amino acids. The CDR3: CASSPEGGGGTNEQYF. The CDR3 DNA is TGCGCCAGCAGTCCGGAAGGGGGAGGCGGGACTAACGAGCAGTACTTC.